This is a list of T cell receptor beta chains from one sample in a study of blood T cell repertoires in COVID-19. Sequencing was performed with immunoSEQ multiplex PCR; in TCRdb, only in-frame clones are kept and a portion is missing. The table records over 200,000 clones, 80% to 85% of them present only once. Sequences were obtained from peripheral blood. The receptors were sampled from a man aged 45-65 years with active or convalescent COVID-19. CDR3s include the opening cysteine and the closing phenylalanine or tryptophan. A D gene is named only where the DNA matches it firmly. Size is stated for part of the rows, as once, few or many counts, or as a class when the clone is expanded.

cdr3_length | d_call | j_call | clone_size | v_call | cdr3_aa | cdr3_nt
17 | TRBD1 | TRBJ2-7 | . | TRBV11-2 | CASSLDHRAGGSYEQYF | TGTGCCAGCAGCTTAGATCACCGGGCAGGGGGCTCCTACGAGCAGTACTTC
16 | . | TRBJ2-4 | . | TRBV21-1 | CASSLRDYEAKNIQYF | TGTGCCAGCAGCCTCCGGGACTACGAAGCCAAAAACATTCAGTACTTC
14 | . | TRBJ2-7 | . | TRBV15 | CATSRTGSSYEQYF | TGTGCCACCAGCAGAACAGGGAGCTCCTACGAGCAGTACTTC
12 | TRBD2 | TRBJ2-7 | . | TRBV7-9 | CASSSIAGLEYF | TGTGCCAGCAGCTCGATAGCGGGGTTGGAGTACTTC
14 | . | TRBJ1-5 | once | TRBV19 | CASSLRDYNQPQHF | TGTGCCAGTAGTCTCCGGGATTATAATCAGCCCCAGCATTTT
17 | . | TRBJ1-4 | . | TRBV3-1/TRBV3-2 | CASSQEEGGWVDEKLFF | TGTGCCAGCAGCCAAGAAGAGGGAGGGTGGGTCGATGAAAAACTGTTTTTT
15 | . | TRBJ1-1 | few | TRBV7-3 | CASSLDSFMNTEAFF | TGTGCCAGCAGCTTGGACAGTTTCATGAACACTGAAGCTTTCTTT
16 | TRBD2 | TRBJ2-1 | . | TRBV15 | CATSRDLAGGYNEQFF | TGTGCCACCAGCAGAGATCTGGCGGGGGGATACAATGAGCAGTTCTTC
14 | . | TRBJ1-1 | once | TRBV2 | CASSLQGQNTEAFF | TGTGCCAGCAGTTTACAGGGACAGAACACTGAAGCTTTCTTT
16 | TRBD1 | TRBJ1-3 | . | TRBV18 | CASSPPGQGIGNTIYF | TGTGCCAGCTCACCCCCCGGACAGGGGATAGGAAACACCATATATTTT